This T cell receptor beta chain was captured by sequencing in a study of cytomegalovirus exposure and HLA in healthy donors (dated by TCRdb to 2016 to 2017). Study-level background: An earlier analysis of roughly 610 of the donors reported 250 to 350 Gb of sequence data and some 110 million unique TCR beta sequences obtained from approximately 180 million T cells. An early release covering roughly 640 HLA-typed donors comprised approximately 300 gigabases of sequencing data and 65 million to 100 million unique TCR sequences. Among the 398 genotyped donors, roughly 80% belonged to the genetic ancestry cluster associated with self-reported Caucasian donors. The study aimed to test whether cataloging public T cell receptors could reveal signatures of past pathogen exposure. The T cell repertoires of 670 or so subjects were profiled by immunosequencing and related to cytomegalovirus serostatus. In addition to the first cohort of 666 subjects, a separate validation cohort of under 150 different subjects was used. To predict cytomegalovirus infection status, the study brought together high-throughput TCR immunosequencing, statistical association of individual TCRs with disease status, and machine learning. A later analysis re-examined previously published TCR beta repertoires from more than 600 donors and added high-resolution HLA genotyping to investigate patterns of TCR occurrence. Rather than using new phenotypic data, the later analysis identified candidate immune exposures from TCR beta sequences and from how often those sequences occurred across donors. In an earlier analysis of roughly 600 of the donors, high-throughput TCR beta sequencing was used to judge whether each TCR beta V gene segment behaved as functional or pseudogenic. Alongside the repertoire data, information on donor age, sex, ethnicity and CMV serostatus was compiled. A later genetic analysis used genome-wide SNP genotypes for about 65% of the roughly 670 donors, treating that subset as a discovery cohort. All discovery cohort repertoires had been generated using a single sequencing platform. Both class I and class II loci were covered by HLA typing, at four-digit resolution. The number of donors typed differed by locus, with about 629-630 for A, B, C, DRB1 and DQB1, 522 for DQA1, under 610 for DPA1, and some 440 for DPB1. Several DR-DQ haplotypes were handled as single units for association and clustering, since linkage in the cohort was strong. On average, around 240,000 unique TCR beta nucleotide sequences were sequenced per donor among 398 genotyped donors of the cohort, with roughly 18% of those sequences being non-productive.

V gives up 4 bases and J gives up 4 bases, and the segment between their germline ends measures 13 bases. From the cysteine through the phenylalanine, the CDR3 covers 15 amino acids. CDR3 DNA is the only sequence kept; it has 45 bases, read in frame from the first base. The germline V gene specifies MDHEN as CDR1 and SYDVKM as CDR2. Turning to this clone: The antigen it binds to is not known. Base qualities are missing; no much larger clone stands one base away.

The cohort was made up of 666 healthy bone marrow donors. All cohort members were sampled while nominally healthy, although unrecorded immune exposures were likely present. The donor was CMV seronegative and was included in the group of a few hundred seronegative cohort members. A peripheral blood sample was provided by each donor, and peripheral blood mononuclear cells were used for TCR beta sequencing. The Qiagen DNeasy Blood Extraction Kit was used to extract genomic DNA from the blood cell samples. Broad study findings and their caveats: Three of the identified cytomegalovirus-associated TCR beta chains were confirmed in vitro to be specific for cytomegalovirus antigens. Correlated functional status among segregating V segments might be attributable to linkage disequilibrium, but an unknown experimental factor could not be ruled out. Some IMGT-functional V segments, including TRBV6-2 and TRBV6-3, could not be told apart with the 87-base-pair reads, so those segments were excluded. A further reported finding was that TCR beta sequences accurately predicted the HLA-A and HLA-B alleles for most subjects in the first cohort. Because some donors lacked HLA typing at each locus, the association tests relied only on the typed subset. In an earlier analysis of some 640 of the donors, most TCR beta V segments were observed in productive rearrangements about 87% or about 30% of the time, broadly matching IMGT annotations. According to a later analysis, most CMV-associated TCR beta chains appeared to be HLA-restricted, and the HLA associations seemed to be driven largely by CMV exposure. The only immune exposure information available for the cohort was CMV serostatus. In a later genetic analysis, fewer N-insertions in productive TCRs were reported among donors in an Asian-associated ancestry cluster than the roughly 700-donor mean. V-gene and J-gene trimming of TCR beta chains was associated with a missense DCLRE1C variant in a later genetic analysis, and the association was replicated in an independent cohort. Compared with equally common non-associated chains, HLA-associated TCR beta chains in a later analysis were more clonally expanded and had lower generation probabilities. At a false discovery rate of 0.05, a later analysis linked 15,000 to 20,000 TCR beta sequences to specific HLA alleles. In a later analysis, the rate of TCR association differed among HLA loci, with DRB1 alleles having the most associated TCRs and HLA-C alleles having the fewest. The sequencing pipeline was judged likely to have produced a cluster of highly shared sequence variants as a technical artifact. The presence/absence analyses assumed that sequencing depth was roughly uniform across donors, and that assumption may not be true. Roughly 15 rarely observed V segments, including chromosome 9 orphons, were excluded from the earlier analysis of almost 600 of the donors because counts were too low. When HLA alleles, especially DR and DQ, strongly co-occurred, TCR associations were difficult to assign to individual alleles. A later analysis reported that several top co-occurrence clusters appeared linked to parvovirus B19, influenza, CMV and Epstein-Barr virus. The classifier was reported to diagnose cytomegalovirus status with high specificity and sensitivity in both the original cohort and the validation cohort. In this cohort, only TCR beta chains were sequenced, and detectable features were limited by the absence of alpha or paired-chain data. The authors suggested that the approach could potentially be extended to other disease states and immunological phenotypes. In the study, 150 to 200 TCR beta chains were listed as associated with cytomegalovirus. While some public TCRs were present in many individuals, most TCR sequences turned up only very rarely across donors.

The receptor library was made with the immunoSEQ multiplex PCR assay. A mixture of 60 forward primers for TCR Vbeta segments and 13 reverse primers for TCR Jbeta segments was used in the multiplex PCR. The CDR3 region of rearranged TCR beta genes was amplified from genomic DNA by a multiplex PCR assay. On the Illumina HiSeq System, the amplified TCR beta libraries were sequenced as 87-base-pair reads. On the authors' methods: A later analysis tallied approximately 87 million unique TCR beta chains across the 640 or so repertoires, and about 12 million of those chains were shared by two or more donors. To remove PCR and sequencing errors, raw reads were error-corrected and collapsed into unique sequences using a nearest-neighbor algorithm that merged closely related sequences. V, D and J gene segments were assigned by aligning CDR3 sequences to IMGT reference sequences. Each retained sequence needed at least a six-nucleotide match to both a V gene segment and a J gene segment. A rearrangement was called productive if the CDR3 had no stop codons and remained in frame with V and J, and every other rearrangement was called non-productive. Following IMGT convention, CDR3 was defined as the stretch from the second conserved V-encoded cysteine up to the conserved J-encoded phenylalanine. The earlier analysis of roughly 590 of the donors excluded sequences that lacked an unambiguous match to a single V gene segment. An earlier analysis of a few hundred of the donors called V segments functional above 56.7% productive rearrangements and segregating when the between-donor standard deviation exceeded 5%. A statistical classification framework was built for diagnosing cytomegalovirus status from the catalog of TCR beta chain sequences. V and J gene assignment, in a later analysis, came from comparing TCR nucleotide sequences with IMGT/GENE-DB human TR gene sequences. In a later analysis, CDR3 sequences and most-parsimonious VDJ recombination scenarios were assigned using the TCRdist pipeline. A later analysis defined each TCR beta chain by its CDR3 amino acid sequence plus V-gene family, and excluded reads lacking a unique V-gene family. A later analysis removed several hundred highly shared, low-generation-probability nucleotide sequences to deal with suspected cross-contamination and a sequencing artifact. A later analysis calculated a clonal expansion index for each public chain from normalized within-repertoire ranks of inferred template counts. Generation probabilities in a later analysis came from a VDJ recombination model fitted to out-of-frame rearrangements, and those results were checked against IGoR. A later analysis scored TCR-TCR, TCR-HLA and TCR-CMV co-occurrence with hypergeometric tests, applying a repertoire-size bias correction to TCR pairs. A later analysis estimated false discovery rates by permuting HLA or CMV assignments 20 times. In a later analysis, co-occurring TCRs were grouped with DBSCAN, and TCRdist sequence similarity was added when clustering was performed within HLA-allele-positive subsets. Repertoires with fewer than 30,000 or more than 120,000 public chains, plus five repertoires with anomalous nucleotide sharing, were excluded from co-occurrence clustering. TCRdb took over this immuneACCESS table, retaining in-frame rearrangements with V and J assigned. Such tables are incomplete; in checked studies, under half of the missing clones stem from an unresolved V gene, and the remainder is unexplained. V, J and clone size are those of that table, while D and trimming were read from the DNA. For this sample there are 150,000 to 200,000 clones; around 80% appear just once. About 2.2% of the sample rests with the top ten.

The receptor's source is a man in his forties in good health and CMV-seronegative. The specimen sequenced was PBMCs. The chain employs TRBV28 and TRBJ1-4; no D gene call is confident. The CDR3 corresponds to CASSWSSRGNEKLFF. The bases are TGTGCCAGCAGTTGGTCCTCGCGAGGTAATGAAAAACTGTTTTTT. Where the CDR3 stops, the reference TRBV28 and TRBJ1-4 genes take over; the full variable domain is DVKVTQSSRYLVKRTGEKVFLECVQDMDHENMFWYRQDPGLGLRLIYFSYDVKMKEKGDIPEGYSVSREKKERFSLILESASTNQTSMYLCASSWSSRGNEKLFFGSGTQLSVL.